This TCR beta chain was captured by sequencing in a study of CD8+CD57+ T cells in acquired aplastic anemia. Across the whole study: Sorted cells (CD4+ and CD8+) yielded DNA amounts that averaged roughly 3.5 ug.

The CDR3 extends over 16 amino acids. Germline V lookup: CDR1 SSHAT, CDR2 FNYEAQ (reference sequence). CDR3 and TCR beta VDJ profiling relied on a genomic DNA template. Using its own MiXCR run on the reads, TCRdb lists one record per CDR3 protein. This sample has hundreds of thousands of distinct CDR3 sequences, with around a third found just once. Patients picked for sequencing had shown CD8+CD57+ cell expansion detected by flow cytometry. All patients were therapy-naive when blood was sampled. Notes on this clonotype: Its antigen remains unknown. This clone may be a read error of a much larger clone one base away.

Overall study results and limits: Researchers report that around 29 CD8+ CDR3 sequences appeared in both patients and controls.

The sample comprised sorted CD4+, CD8+, or CD8+CD57+ T cells (not recorded which) from PBMCs. The receptor's source is a human donor with aplastic anemia. The J gene is TRBJ2-2, the V gene TRBV7-7; D is possibly TRBD2 (6 bases). Here the CDR3 DNA reads TGTGCTAGCAGGTCCACTAGCAGGGCTAACACCGGGGAGCTGTTTTTT. This translates into CASRSTSRANTGELFF. The full variable domain, in which reference TRBV7-7 and TRBJ2-2 provide the parts outside the CDR3, is GAGVSQSPRYKVTKRGQDVTLRCDPISSHATLYWYQQALGQGPEFLTYFNYEAQPDKSGLPSDRFSAERPEGSISTLTIQRTEQRDSAMYRCASRSTSRANTGELFFGEGSRLTVL.